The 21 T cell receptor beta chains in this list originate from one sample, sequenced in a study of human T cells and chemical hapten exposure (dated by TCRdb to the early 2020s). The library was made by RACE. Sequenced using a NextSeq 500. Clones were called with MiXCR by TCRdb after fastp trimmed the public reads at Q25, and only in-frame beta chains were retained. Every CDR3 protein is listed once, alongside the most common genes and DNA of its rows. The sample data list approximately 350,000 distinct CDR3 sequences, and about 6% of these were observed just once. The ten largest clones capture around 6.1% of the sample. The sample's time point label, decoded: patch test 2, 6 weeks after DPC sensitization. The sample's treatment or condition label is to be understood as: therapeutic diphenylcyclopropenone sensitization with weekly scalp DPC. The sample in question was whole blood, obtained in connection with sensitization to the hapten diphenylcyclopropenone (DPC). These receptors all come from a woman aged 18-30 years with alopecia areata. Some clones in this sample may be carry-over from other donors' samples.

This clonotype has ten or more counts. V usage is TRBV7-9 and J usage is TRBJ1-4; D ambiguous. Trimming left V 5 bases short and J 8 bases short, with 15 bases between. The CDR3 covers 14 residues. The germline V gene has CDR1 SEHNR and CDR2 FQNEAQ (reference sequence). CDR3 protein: CASSPTRAYEKLFF. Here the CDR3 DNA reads TGTGCCAGCAGCCCCACGAGGGCCTACGAAAAACTGTTTTTT.

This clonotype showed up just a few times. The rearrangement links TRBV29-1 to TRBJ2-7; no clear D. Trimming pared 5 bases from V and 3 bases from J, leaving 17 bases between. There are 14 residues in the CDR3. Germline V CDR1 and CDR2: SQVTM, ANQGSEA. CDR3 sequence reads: CSVLEGLRIYEQYF. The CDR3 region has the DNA TGCAGCGTTCTAGAAGGTTTGCGGATCTACGAGCAGTACTTC.

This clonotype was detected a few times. CDR3 sequence reads: CASSSLPRVKGHREETQYF. CDR3 bases: TGTGCCAGCAGTTCCCTTCCGCGGGTCAAGGGTCACCGAGAAGAGACCCAGTACTTC. The chain uses TRBV25-1 and TRBJ2-5; D is perhaps TRBD2 (5 bases). The V end lost 5 bases, the J end lost 3 bases, and 28 bases lay between the germline ends. Per the germline V gene, CDR1 is MGHDK and CDR2 is SYGVNS. This CDR3 is 19 amino acids long.

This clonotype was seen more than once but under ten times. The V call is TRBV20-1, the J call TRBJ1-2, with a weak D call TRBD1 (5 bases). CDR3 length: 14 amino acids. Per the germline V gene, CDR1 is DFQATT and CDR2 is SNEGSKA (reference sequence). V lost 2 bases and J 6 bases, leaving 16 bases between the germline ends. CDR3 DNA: TGCAGTGCTAGAATCTCGGGGCACCCCAATGGCTACACCTTC. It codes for CSARISGHPNGYTF.

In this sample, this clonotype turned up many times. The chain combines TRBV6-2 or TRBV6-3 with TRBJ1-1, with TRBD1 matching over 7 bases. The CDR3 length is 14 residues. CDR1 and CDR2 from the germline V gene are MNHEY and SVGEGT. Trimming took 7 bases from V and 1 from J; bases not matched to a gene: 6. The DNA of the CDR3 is TGTGCCAGCACCCGCGACAGGGCGAACACTGAAGCTTTCTTT. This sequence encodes CASTRDRANTEAFF.

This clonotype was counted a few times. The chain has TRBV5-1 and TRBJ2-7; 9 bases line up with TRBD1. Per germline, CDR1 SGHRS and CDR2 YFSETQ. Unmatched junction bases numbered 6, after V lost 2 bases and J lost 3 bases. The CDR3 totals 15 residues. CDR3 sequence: CASSLSDRGYYEQYF. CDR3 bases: TGCGCCAGCAGCTTATCGGACAGGGGATACTACGAGCAGTACTTC.

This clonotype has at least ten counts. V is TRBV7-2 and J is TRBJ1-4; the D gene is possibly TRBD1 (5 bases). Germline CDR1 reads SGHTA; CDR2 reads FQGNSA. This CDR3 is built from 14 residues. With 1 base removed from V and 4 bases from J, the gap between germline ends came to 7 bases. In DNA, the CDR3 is TGTGCCAGCAGCTTAGACAGGCTTAATGAAAAACTGTTTTTT. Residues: CASSLDRLNEKLFF.

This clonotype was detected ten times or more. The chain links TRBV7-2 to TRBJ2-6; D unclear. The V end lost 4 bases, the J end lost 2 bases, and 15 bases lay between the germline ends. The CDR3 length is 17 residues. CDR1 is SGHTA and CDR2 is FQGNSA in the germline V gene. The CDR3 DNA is TGTGCCAGCAGCTCCGCCCCCCAGATGGCTGGGGCCAACGTCCTGACTTTC. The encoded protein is CASSSAPQMAGANVLTF.

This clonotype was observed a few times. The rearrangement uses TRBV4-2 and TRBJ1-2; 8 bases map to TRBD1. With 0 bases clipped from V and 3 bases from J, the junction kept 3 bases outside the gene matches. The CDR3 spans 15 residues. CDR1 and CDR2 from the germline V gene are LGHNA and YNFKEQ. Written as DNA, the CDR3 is TGTGCCAGCAGCCAAGATTCAGGGGGCGACTATGGCTACACCTTC. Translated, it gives CASSQDSGGDYGYTF.

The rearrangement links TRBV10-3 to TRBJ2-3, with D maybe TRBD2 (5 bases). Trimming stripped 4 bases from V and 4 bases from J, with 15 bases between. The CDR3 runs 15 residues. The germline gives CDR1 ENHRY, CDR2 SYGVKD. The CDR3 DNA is TGTGCCATCAGTGTTGGGCTAGCAAGGGCAGATACGCAGTATTTT. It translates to CAISVGLARADTQYF.

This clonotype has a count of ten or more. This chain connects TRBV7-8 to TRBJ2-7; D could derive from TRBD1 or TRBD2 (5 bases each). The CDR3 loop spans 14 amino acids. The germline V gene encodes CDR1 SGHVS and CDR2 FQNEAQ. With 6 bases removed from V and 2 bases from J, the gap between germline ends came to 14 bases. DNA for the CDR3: TGTGCCAGCAGTCGGGACCTCGTGCCCTACGAGCAGTACTTC. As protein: CASSRDLVPYEQYF.

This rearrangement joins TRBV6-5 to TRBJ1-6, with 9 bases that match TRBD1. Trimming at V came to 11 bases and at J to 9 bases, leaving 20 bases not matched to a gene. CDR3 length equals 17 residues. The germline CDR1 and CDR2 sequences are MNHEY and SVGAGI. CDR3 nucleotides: TGTGCCTCTTACCGGGACAGGGTACCCGCGGGGCGTTCACCCCTCCACTTT. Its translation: CASYRDRVPAGRSPLHF.

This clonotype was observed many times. The CDR3 region has the DNA TGTGCCAGCAGTGAGTACAGATCTAACTATGGCTACACCTTC. Its protein is CASSEYRSNYGYTF. The genes are TRBV2 and TRBJ1-2; D ambiguous. V lost 3 bases and J 0 bases, leaving 8 bases between the germline ends. There are 14 residues in the CDR3. Germline CDR1 SNHLY, CDR2 FYNNEI.

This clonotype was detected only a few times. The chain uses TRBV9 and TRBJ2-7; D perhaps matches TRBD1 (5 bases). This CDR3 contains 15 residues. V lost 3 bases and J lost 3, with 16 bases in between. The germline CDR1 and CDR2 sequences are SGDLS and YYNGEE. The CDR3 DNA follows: TGTGCCAGCAGCGAGTCGGCAGGGTTCAGCTACGAGCAGTACTTC. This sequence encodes CASSESAGFSYEQYF.

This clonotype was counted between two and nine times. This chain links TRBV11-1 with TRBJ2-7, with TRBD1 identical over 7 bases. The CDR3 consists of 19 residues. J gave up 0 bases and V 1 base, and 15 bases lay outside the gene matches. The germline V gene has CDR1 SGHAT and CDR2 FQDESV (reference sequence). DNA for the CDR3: TGTGCCAGCAGCTTAGTACTCGCGGGCTCCGGGACAGCCTCCTACGAGCAGTACTTC. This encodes CASSLVLAGSGTASYEQYF.

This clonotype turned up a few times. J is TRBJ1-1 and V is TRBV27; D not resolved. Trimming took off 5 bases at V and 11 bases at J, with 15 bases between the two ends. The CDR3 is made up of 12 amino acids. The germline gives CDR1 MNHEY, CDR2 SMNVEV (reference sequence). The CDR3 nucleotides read TGTGCCAGCAGTCCCAACGCCCAAATGGCTTTCTTT. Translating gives CASSPNAQMAFF.

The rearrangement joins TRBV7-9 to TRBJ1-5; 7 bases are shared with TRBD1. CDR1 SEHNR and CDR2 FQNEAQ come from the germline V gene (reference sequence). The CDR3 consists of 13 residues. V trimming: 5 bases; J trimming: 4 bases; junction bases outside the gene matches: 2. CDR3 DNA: TGTGCCAGCAGCATGGACAGGAATCAGCCCCAGCATTTT. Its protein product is CASSMDRNQPQHF. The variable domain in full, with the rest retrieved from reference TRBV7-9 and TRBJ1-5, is DTGVSQNPRHKITKRGQNVTFRCDPISEHNRLYWYRQTLGQGPEFLTYFQNEAQLEKSRLLSDRFSAERPKGSFSTLEIQRTEQGDSAMYLCASSMDRNQPQHFGDGTRLSIL.

CDR3 sequence reads: CASISPPGANVLTF. CDR3 sequence (DNA): TGTGCCAGCATCAGTCCCCCTGGGGCCAACGTCCTGACTTTC. The chain joins TRBV6-2 or TRBV6-3 to TRBJ2-6; no firm D call. Germline V gives CDR1 MNHEY, CDR2 SVGEGT. V lost 7 bases and J 2 bases, leaving 9 bases between the germline ends. This CDR3 has 14 residues.

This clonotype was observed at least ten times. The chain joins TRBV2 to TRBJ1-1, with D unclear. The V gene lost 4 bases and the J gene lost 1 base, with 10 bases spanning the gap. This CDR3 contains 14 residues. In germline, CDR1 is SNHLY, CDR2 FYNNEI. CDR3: CASSAEGQNTEAFF. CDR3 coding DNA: TGTGCCAGCAGTGCCGAAGGGCAGAACACTGAAGCTTTCTTT.

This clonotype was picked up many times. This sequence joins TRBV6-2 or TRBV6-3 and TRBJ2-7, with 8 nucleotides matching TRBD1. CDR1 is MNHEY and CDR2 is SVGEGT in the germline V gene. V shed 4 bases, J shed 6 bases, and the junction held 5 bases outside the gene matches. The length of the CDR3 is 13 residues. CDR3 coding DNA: TGTGCCAGCAGTTCGGACAGGGCTGGCGAGCAGTACTTC. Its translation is CASSSDRAGEQYF.

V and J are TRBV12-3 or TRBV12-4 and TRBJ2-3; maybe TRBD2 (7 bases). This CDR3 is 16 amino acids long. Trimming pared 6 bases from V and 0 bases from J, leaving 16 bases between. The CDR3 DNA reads TGTGCCAGCAGCCCCGCCGCGGGGGCGAGCACAGATACGCAGTATTTT. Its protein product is CASSPAAGASTDTQYF.